These 20 T cell receptor beta chains came from one sample sequenced in a study of blood T cell repertoires in COVID-19. This table comes from immunoSEQ multiplex PCR, and its TCRdb copy is limited to in-frame clones, with some not included. The sample lists a few hundred thousand clones, around 86% occurring once. The specimen sequenced was peripheral blood. The receptors were gathered from a man aged 45-65 years with acute or convalescent COVID-19.

This rearrangement joins TRBV5-4 to TRBJ2-4, with 7 nucleotides matching TRBD2. Germline trimming cut 3 bases from V and 5 bases from J; bases unmatched to any gene: 8. Germline loops: CDR1 SGHNT, CDR2 YYREEE (reference sequence). The CDR3 spans 15 residues. The CDR3 region is CASSSPGTNQNIQYF. Written as DNA, the CDR3 is TGTGCCAGCAGCTCCCCCGGGACTAACCAAAACATTCAGTACTTC.

The chain employs TRBV6-6 and TRBJ1-3; 7 nucleotides align to TRBD1. Looked up from germline, CDR1 is MNHNY and CDR2 is SVGAGI (reference sequence). Trimming at V came to 6 bases and at J to 3 bases, leaving 8 bases not matched to a gene. The CDR3 is 15 amino acids. CDR3 residues: CASSPTGRDGNTIYF. CDR3 DNA sequence: TGTGCCAGCAGCCCGACAGGGAGAGATGGAAACACCATATATTTT.

This rearrangement joins TRBV12-3 or TRBV12-4 to TRBJ2-3; D unresolved. V was pared by 7 bases and J by 2 bases, with 10 bases between. The CDR3 covers 13 residues. In DNA, the CDR3 is TGTGCCAGCACCCTTTCGTTCACAGATACGCAGTATTTT. Translated: CASTLSFTDTQYF.

The CDR3 DNA reads TGCGCCAGCAGCATCGTAGTAGCGGGGGCACTTAAAGGGACCCAGTACTTC. Protein: CASSIVVAGALKGTQYF. The chain combines TRBV5-1 with TRBJ2-5, with TRBD2 identical over 9 bases. The ends lost 4 bases at V and 7 bases at J; junction bases unmatched: 17. The CDR3 is 17 residues long. Germline loops: CDR1 SGHRS, CDR2 YFSETQ.

The V call is TRBV5-1, the J call TRBJ2-7, with 7 bases aligning to TRBD2. J was trimmed by 4 bases and V by 5 bases; bases with no gene match: 12. The V gene's germline CDR1 is SGHRS and CDR2 YFSETQ. This CDR3 spans 15 amino acids. The CDR3 DNA follows: TGCGCCAGCAGTACCGGGGCCAGGGAGGGTTACGAGCAGTACTTC. The encoded protein is CASSTGAREGYEQYF.

The V and J genes are TRBV6-5 and TRBJ2-1, with TRBD1 identical over 7 bases. Germline loops: CDR1 MNHEY, CDR2 SVGAGI. Trimming took 6 bases from V and 3 from J; bases not matched to a gene: 5. The CDR3 has 14 amino acids. As DNA, the CDR3 is TGTGCCAGCAGACCCGGGACAGACTACAATGAGCAGTTCTTC. It codes for CASRPGTDYNEQFF.

CDR3 residues: CATSRERGLEAFF. The DNA for the CDR3 is TGTGCCACCAGCAGGGAGAGGGGGCTTGAAGCTTTCTTT. This sequence joins TRBV15 and TRBJ1-1, with 7 positions matching TRBD1. There are 13 residues in the CDR3. The germline V gene encodes CDR1 LNHNV and CDR2 YYDKDF (reference sequence). The V and J ends lost 3 bases and 7 bases, in that order; junction bases with no gene match: 5. Together with reference TRBV15 and TRBJ1-1, the CDR3 gives the full variable domain: DAMVIQNPRYQVTQFGKPVTLSCSQTLNHNVMYWYQQKSSQAPKLLFHYYDKDFNNEADTPDNFQSRRPNTSFCFLDIRSPGLGDTAMYLCATSRERGLEAFFGQGTRLTVV.

V and J are TRBV19 and TRBJ2-7; perhaps TRBD2 as D (6 bases). V lost 3 bases, J lost 5 bases, and 14 bases lay in between. The CDR3 has 14 residues. Germline V gives CDR1 LNHDA, CDR2 SQIVND (reference sequence). CDR3 region: CASSMEGTPHEQYF. The CDR3 DNA reads as TGTGCCAGTAGTATGGAGGGAACCCCCCACGAGCAGTACTTC.

The chain employs TRBV5-1 and TRBJ1-2, with TRBD1 identical over 7 bases. This CDR3 is built from 13 residues. After removal of 4 bases from V and 6 bases from J, the junction contained 6 bases not matched to a gene. In germline, CDR1 is SGHRS, CDR2 YFSETQ. CDR3: CASSATGSDGYTF. The DNA of the CDR3 is TGCGCCAGCAGCGCGACAGGGTCGGATGGCTACACCTTC.

The chain is built from TRBV5-4 and TRBJ2-5, with D hard to call. There are 13 residues in the CDR3. V was clipped by 3 bases and J by 2 bases, with 8 bases between them. The germline V gene has CDR1 SGHNT and CDR2 YYREEE (reference sequence). CDR3 nucleotide sequence: TGTGCCAGCAGCTCTAAAAAACAAGAGACCCAGTACTTC. This sequence encodes CASSSKKQETQYF.

The chain employs TRBV7-3 and TRBJ1-1; D not resolved. CDR3 length equals 13 residues. The germline CDR1 and CDR2 sequences are SGHTA and FQGTGA. V lost 5 bases and J lost 1, with 8 bases in between. This CDR3 is CASSTSPNTEAFF. DNA for the CDR3: TGTGCCAGCAGCACTTCCCCGAACACTGAAGCTTTCTTT.

This rearrangement joins TRBV5-5 to TRBJ2-7, with 9 positions matching TRBD1. The germline CDR1 and CDR2 sequences are SGHKS and YYEKEE (reference sequence). V was pared by 3 bases and J by 2 bases, with 9 bases of the junction left unmatched. There are 16 residues in the CDR3. CDR3 DNA sequence: TGTGCCAGCAGCTCGGTTCCGGGACAGGGTACCTACGAGCAGTACTTC. Translating it yields CASSSVPGQGTYEQYF.

V is TRBV6-1 and J is TRBJ2-3, with D maybe TRBD2 (5 bases). Germline CDR1 and CDR2: MNHNS and SASEGT. Trimming left V 1 base short and J 0 bases short, with 5 bases between. This CDR3 contains 14 residues. The CDR3 DNA reads TGTGCCAGCAGTGAAGGCGGGAGCACAGATACGCAGTATTTT. Translated, it gives CASSEGGSTDTQYF.

The rearrangement links TRBV6-5 to TRBJ1-2; D gene ambiguous. This CDR3 contains 15 residues. The germline V gene encodes CDR1 MNHEY and CDR2 SVGAGI. Trimming pared 0 bases from V and 1 base from J, leaving 9 bases between. CDR3 coding DNA: TGTGCCAGCAGTTACTCAACAGCCTTTAACTATGGCTACACCTTC. Translating gives CASSYSTAFNYGYTF.

This chain links TRBV5-8 with TRBJ1-3; D is undetermined. V was clipped by 2 bases and J by 0 bases, with 9 bases between them. CDR3 length: 15 residues. Germline CDR1 reads SGHTS; CDR2 reads YDEGEE. The CDR3 sequence is CASSFQASSGNTIYF. The CDR3 bases are TGTGCCAGCAGCTTCCAGGCCAGCTCTGGAAACACCATATATTTT.

J is TRBJ2-2 and V is TRBV24-1, with unresolved D. Germline V gene data show CDR1 as KGHDR and CDR2 as SFDVKD. The CDR3 runs 12 residues. V gave up 4 bases and J gave up 8 bases, with 7 bases separating them. The CDR3 nucleotides read TGTGCCACCAGTGACCCTTTGGGGGAGCTGTTTTTT. Translation: CATSDPLGELFF.

The genes are TRBV6-1 and TRBJ1-4; D is unresolved. Deletions cut 2 bases from V and 5 bases from J, with 12 bases between. This CDR3 spans 15 amino acids. Germline CDR1 and CDR2: MNHNS and SASEGT. The CDR3 protein is CASSELGGLNEKLFF. The CDR3 DNA reads TGTGCCAGCAGTGAACTAGGCGGACTGAATGAAAAACTGTTTTTT.

The rearrangement links TRBV12-3 or TRBV12-4 to TRBJ1-2, with D tentatively TRBD1 (5 bases). With 7 bases removed from V and 8 bases from J, the gap between germline ends came to 17 bases. The CDR3 length is 13 residues. The CDR3 nucleotides read TGTGCCAGCACCCAGGGATTACGTCAGGGCTACACCTTC. This translates into CASTQGLRQGYTF.

V usage is TRBV23-1 and J usage is TRBJ1-3; no firm D call. TRBV23-1 counts as an open reading frame of uncertain function. Trimming removed 0 bases at V and 0 bases at J, with 12 bases between. The CDR3 runs 17 residues. Here the CDR3 reads CASSQSRQSHSGNTIYF. The CDR3 nucleotides read TGCGCCAGCAGTCAATCGCGCCAAAGCCACTCTGGAAACACCATATATTTT.

The genes are TRBV5-1 and TRBJ1-2; D is unclear. This CDR3 has 17 residues. Per germline, CDR1 SGHRS and CDR2 YFSETQ. V shed 1 base and J shed 0 bases, with 16 bases lying between them. The CDR3 region is CASSLSTRVRPNYGYTF. The CDR3 bases are TGCGCCAGCAGCTTGTCAACCCGAGTACGTCCTAACTATGGCTACACCTTC. Based on the CDR3 plus reference TRBV5-1 and TRBJ1-2, the full variable domain is KAGVTQTPRYLIKTRGQQVTLSCSPISGHRSVSWYQQTPGQGLQFLFEYFSETQRNKGNFPGRFSGRQFSNSRSEMNVSTLELGDSALYLCASSLSTRVRPNYGYTFGSGTRLTVV.